Below are 12 T cell receptor beta chains sequenced from a single sample in a study of T cells after yellow fever vaccination. TCRdb passed the 5' RACE reads through MiXCR, listing each CDR3 protein once. Of over 250,000 distinct CDR3 sequences in the sample, about 4% were seen once. The starting material was PBMCs, obtained 5 days after the yellow fever booster vaccination. Receptors originate from a man aged 18 to 35 who received the YFV17D yellow fever vaccine.

The V call is TRBV5-1, the J call TRBJ2-6; D is possibly TRBD1 (6 bases). Germline lookup yields CDR1 SGHRS and CDR2 YFSETQ. This CDR3 contains 17 residues. The V gene lost 0 bases and the J gene lost 0 bases, with 10 bases spanning the gap. CDR3 residues: CASSLGPQGSGANVLTF. The CDR3 bases are TGCGCCAGCAGCTTGGGCCCACAGGGCTCTGGGGCCAACGTCCTGACTTTC.

This clonotype appeared a few times. This chain links TRBV5-4 with TRBJ2-3; D call uncertain. The CDR3 is 14 amino acids. Germline assignment: CDR1 SGHNT and CDR2 YYREEE (reference sequence). Trimming pared 4 bases from V and 4 bases from J, leaving 13 bases between. The CDR3 loop is CASSPRIRSDTQYF. The CDR3 DNA reads as TGTGCCAGCAGCCCTCGTATTAGGTCAGATACGCAGTATTTT.

This clonotype was detected only a few times. V usage is TRBV20-1 and J usage is TRBJ1-2; D may be TRBD1 (5 bases). V was pared by 6 bases and J by 4 bases, with 12 bases between. CDR1 DFQATT and CDR2 SNEGSKA come from the germline V gene (reference sequence). This CDR3 contains 12 residues. The CDR3 spells CSAEDNSYGYTF. CDR3 nucleotide sequence: TGCAGTGCAGAGGACAATTCCTATGGCTACACCTTC.

The chain has TRBV6-2 or TRBV6-3 and TRBJ2-5; the D is unclear. This CDR3 comprises 15 residues. V gave up 5 bases and J gave up 5 bases, with 18 bases separating them. CDR1 and CDR2 from the germline V gene are MNHEY and SVGEGT. The CDR3 sequence: CASSQLTRPAETQYF. CDR3 bases: TGTGCCAGCAGTCAGCTGACCCGCCCGGCGGAGACCCAGTACTTC.

This clonotype has more than one count but fewer than ten. The chain joins TRBV7-2 to TRBJ2-7; D is undetermined. Trimming pared 4 bases from V and 0 bases from J, leaving 10 bases between. The CDR3 runs 14 residues. Germline assignment: CDR1 SGHTA and CDR2 FQGNSA. CDR3 region: CASSSGWSSYEQYF. The CDR3 DNA reads TGTGCCAGCAGCTCTGGCTGGAGCTCCTACGAGCAGTACTTC.

This clonotype was seen a few times. The chain has TRBV5-5 and TRBJ2-3; tentative D call: TRBD2 (5 bases). The CDR3 is 16 residues long. CDR1 and CDR2 from the germline V gene are SGHKS and YYEKEE (reference sequence). V lost 6 bases and J 3 bases, leaving 20 bases between the germline ends. CDR3 residues: CASTQEGGWLTDTQYF. CDR3 sequence (DNA): TGTGCCAGCACCCAAGAGGGTGGATGGCTAACAGATACGCAGTATTTT.

In its sample, this clonotype was seen a few times. The CDR3 nucleotides read TGCAGCGTTGATCCCCTCACAGATACGCAGTATTTT. Translation gives CSVDPLTDTQYF. This chain links TRBV29-1 with TRBJ2-3, with no clear D. The CDR3 consists of 12 residues. V shed 3 bases and J shed 2 bases, with 6 bases lying between them. CDR1 and CDR2 (germline): SQVTM, ANQGSEA.

This clonotype came up a few times. This chain links TRBV29-1 with TRBJ2-2, with 9 bases aligning to TRBD1. Germline loops: CDR1 SQVTM, CDR2 ANQGSEA. The CDR3 covers 13 residues. V shed 7 bases, J shed 2 bases, and the junction held 2 bases outside the gene matches. CDR3 nucleotides: TGCAGCGGGGACAGGGATAACACCGGGGAGCTGTTTTTT. Protein product: CSGDRDNTGELFF.

This sequence joins TRBV29-1 and TRBJ1-1, with 7 bases lining up with TRBD1. The germline V gene encodes CDR1 SQVTM and CDR2 ANQGSEA. The length of the CDR3 is 15 residues. Losses at the gene ends were 6 bases for V and 2 bases for J; bases not matched to a gene: 12. CDR3 sequence: CSVREGRGHNTEAFF. The DNA of the CDR3 is TGCAGCGTCCGGGAGGGGAGGGGGCACAACACTGAAGCTTTCTTT.

This clonotype occurred a few times. The rearrangement uses TRBV5-8 and TRBJ2-6; D is ambiguous. Germline-derived CDR1 and CDR2 are SGHTS and YDEGEE. This CDR3 region has 19 residues. V lost 3 bases to trimming and J lost 0 bases, with 19 bases between them. CDR3 in amino acids: CASSSAEYVLNSGANVLTF. As DNA, the CDR3 is TGTGCCAGCAGCTCGGCAGAGTACGTCCTTAACTCTGGGGCCAACGTCCTGACTTTC.

The J gene is TRBJ2-1, the V gene TRBV24-1, with 9 bases lining up with TRBD1. The CDR3 runs 16 residues. V lost 1 base, J lost 6 bases, and 6 bases stayed unmatched. In germline, CDR1 is KGHDR, CDR2 SFDVKD. The CDR3 DNA reads TGTGCCACCAGTGATTTAGGGGACAGGGAGGGCAATGAGCAGTTCTTC. It yields the protein CATSDLGDREGNEQFF.

The gene calls are TRBV19 and TRBJ1-1; no clear D. Between the trimmed V and J ends, which lost 1 base and 5 bases, there was a span of 11 bases. The CDR3 loop spans 14 amino acids. Germline lookup yields CDR1 LNHDA and CDR2 SQIVND (reference sequence). The CDR3, as DNA: TGTGCCAGTAGTATAGGGGCGCGTTGGACTGAAGCTTTCTTT. This encodes CASSIGARWTEAFF. The full variable domain, completed using reference TRBV19 and TRBJ1-1, is DGGITQSPKYLFRKEGQNVTLSCEQNLNHDAMYWYRQDPGQGLRLIYYSQIVNDFQKGDIAEGYSVSREKKESFPLTVTSAQKNPTAFYLCASSIGARWTEAFFGQGTRLTVV.